Below, one TCR beta chain is given with its context. This sample is part of a study of blood T cells in healthy people across ages. This CDR3 region has 13 residues. Germline assignment: CDR1 LNHDA and CDR2 SQIVND (reference sequence). With V trimmed by 8 bases and J by 7 bases, 10 bases remained unmatched. Peripheral blood samples of around 9.3 milliliters were drawn from each donor. Sample-barcoded 5' priming and a J-beta primer mix drove a second PCR of about 6 to 12 cycles. Paired-end reads containing CDR3 totaled no fewer than 2.5 million for each sample. Using its own MiXCR run on the 5' RACE reads, TCRdb lists one record per CDR3 protein. The data show some 1.8 million distinct CDR3 sequences, roughly two fifths seen once.

This rearrangement joins TRBV19 to TRBJ1-1; 7 nucleotides align to TRBD1. The source material was blood. The TCR sequence derives from a human donor in good health. CDR3 nucleotides: TGTGCCAGTCCTGCCCCGACAGGGTTTGAAGCTTTCTTT. Its protein is CASPAPTGFEAFF. The full variable domain, its missing parts supplied by reference TRBV19 and TRBJ1-1, is DGGITQSPKYLFRKEGQNVTLSCEQNLNHDAMYWYRQDPGQGLRLIYYSQIVNDFQKGDIAEGYSVSREKKESFPLTVTSAQKNPTAFYLCASPAPTGFEAFFGQGTRLTVV.